These T cell receptor beta chains were read from a single sample in a study of spatial heterogeneity in lung cancer. TCRdb passed the 5' RACE reads through MiXCR, listing each CDR3 protein once. Here the sample spans about 27,000 distinct CDR3 sequences, just over 7% being singletons. The specimen was lung tumor tissue, collected at surgery. The receptors derive from a male donor with early-stage non-small cell lung cancer. CDR3s include the opening cysteine and the closing phenylalanine or tryptophan. Fields, in order: clone size, V gene, D gene, J gene, CDR3 protein, CDR3 DNA. The D gene is left open where the match is weak. Part of the rows lack a size; the others show once, few, many or a class for expanded clones.

many	TRBV29-1	TRBD1	TRBJ2-3	CSVGTGTTDTQYF	TGCAGCGTGGGGACAGGAACCACAGATACGCAGTATTTT
many	TRBV28	.	TRBJ1-6	CASSPIRDSPLHF	TGTGCCAGCAGCCCTATAAGGGACTCACCCCTCCACTTT
many	TRBV28	TRBD1	TRBJ2-7	CASSFLGGTGTHEQYF	TGTGCCAGCAGTTTCTTGGGGGGGACAGGGACGCACGAGCAGTACTTC
many	TRBV7-8	.	TRBJ2-7	CASSLAGVDEQYF	TGTGCCAGCAGCTTAGCAGGGGTCGACGAGCAGTACTTC
few	TRBV11-2	.	TRBJ2-2	CASRLLTNTGELFF	TGTGCCAGCAGACTACTGACGAACACCGGGGAGCTGTTTTTT
many	TRBV6-5	.	TRBJ1-1	CASGGRGTRTEAFF	TGTGCCAGCGGTGGAAGGGGGACGAGGACTGAAGCTTTCTTT
many	TRBV6-5	.	TRBJ1-1	CASSYSGRARTEAFF	TGTGCCAGCAGTTACTCCGGCAGGGCTAGGACTGAAGCTTTCTTT
.	TRBV28	.	TRBJ2-7	CASSLYWRDGVPYEQYF	TGTGCCAGCAGTTTATATTGGAGGGACGGAGTTCCCTACGAGCAGTACTTC
medium-sized	TRBV5-1	TRBD1	TRBJ2-7	CASSLIPSRDSSYEQYF	TGCGCCAGCAGCTTGATCCCCAGCCGGGACAGCTCCTACGAGCAGTACTTC
many	TRBV29-1	.	TRBJ2-2	CSVEGTSLNTGELFF	TGCAGCGTTGAAGGGACTTCCCTTAACACCGGGGAGCTGTTTTTT
many	TRBV20-1	.	TRBJ1-6	CRAGGPGFKPLHF	TGCAGGGCCGGGGGGCCGGGGTTCAAACCCCTCCACTTT
hyperexpanded	TRBV4-3	TRBD1	TRBJ2-2	CASSQGTGRPGELFF	TGCGCCAGCAGCCAAGGGACAGGGCGCCCCGGGGAGCTGTTTTTT
many	TRBV5-4	.	TRBJ2-2	CASSLEGSTGELFF	TGTGCCAGCAGCTTGGAGGGCAGCACCGGGGAGCTGTTTTTT
many	TRBV7-9	TRBD1	TRBJ1-2	CASSLIRQGEGYTF	TGTGCCAGCAGCTTAATTAGACAGGGGGAAGGCTACACCTTC
few	TRBV6-5	TRBD2	TRBJ2-5	CAIRASGGETQYF	TGTGCCATCCGAGCTAGCGGAGGAGAGACCCAGTACTTC
.	TRBV10-2	.	TRBJ2-7	CASSSSSCEQYF	TGCGCCAGCAGTTCTAGCTCCTGCGAGCAGTACTTC
many	TRBV20-1	.	TRBJ2-7	CSARELQGFLKGQYF	TGCAGTGCTAGAGAATTACAGGGTTTCCTAAAAGGGCAGTACTTC
many	TRBV29-1	.	TRBJ2-6	CSVRMALSGANVLTF	TGCAGCGTTCGGATGGCCCTCTCTGGGGCCAACGTCCTGACTTTC
few	TRBV5-1	.	TRBJ1-2	CASAQTGHYGYTF	TGCGCCAGCGCTCAAACAGGGCACTATGGCTACACCTTC
many	TRBV28	.	TRBJ2-7	CASRRGSYEQYF	TGTGCCAGCCGACGAGGCTCCTACGAGCAGTACTTC
many	TRBV7-6	TRBD1	TRBJ2-7	CASSTVGDRGYEQYF	TGTGCCAGCAGCACGGTAGGGGACAGGGGGTACGAGCAGTACTTC
many	TRBV6-2/TRBV6-3	TRBD1	TRBJ2-1	CASSRPRTGEGEQFF	TGTGCCAGCAGTCGCCCCCGGACAGGGGAAGGTGAGCAGTTCTTC
.	TRBV29-1	.	TRBJ2-5	CGSQLGLLQETQYF	TGCGGATCACAACTGGGTCTCCTCCAAGAGACCCAGTACTTC
few	TRBV4-1	.	TRBJ2-7	CASSPLYSYEQYF	TGCGCCAGCAGCCCCCTCTACTCCTACGAGCAGTACTTC
many	TRBV7-9	.	TRBJ2-2	CASSLVVAVEAGELFF	TGTGCCAGCAGCTTAGTAGTGGCAGTGGAAGCCGGGGAGCTGTTTTTT
many	TRBV4-3	.	TRBJ2-2	CASSQERGSTNTGELFF	TGCGCCAGCAGCCAAGAGCGGGGCAGCACGAACACCGGGGAGCTGTTTTTT
many	TRBV5-5	TRBD1	TRBJ2-5	CASSLKTGVLETQYF	TGTGCCAGCAGCCTAAAGACAGGGGTTTTAGAGACCCAGTACTTC
.	TRBV6-1	.	TRBJ2-3	CASRRTTLGTDTQYF	TGTGCCAGCAGAAGGACTACCCTCGGCACAGATACGCAGTATTTT
many	TRBV5-1	.	TRBJ1-2	CASSSTGGTIYGYTF	TGCGCCAGCAGCTCTACAGGCGGAACCATCTATGGCTACACCTTC
many	TRBV28	TRBD1	TRBJ1-6	CASEGGQGESPLHF	TGTGCCAGCGAGGGGGGGCAGGGGGAATCACCCCTCCACTTT
.	TRBV6-2/TRBV6-3	.	TRBJ2-3	CASKERGTAYTDTQYF	TGTGCCAGCAAAGAACGAGGGACTGCCTACACAGATACGCAGTATTTT
many	TRBV2	.	TRBJ1-1	CASSEGGANTEAFF	TGTGCCAGCAGTGAAGGGGGGGCGAACACTGAAGCTTTCTTT
many	TRBV29-1	.	TRBJ2-7	CSVKFDSLSSSEQYF	TGCAGCGTTAAGTTCGACAGCCTATCCTCCTCCGAGCAGTACTTC
few	TRBV5-4	.	TRBJ1-4	CASSLGSGFEKLFF	TGTGCCAGCAGCTTGGGAAGTGGCTTCGAAAAACTGTTTTTT
many	TRBV5-1	.	TRBJ2-3	CASSSADSTDTQYF	TGCGCCAGCAGCTCAGCCGACAGCACAGATACGCAGTATTTT
.	TRBV7-2	.	TRBJ2-1	CASSLVLERRHNEQFF	TGTGCCAGCAGCTTAGTTTTGGAAAGGAGGCACAATGAGCAGTTCTTC
.	TRBV13	TRBD1	TRBJ2-7	CASSTGGREQYF	TGTGCCAGCAGCACAGGGGGGCGCGAGCAGTACTTC
many	TRBV28	TRBD1	TRBJ1-4	CASSLRDRVKKLFF	TGTGCCAGCAGTTTAAGGGACAGGGTTAAAAAACTGTTTTTT
few	TRBV6-6	TRBD1	TRBJ1-1	CASNRGQQGTEAFF	TGTGCCAGCAACAGGGGGCAGCAGGGTACTGAAGCTTTCTTT
many	TRBV12-3/TRBV12-4	.	TRBJ1-5	CASSLMGGDQPQHF	TGTGCCAGCAGTTTAATGGGCGGGGATCAGCCCCAGCATTTT
few	TRBV21-1	.	TRBJ2-1	CASSKGGCAYNEQFF	TGTGCCAGCAGCAAAGGGGGGTGTGCCTACAATGAGCAGTTCTTC
many	TRBV10-3	TRBD2	TRBJ2-5	CAISDWRGVEETQYF	TGTGCCATCAGTGATTGGCGGGGGGTTGAAGAGACCCAGTACTTC
.	TRBV12-3/TRBV12-4	.	TRBJ1-4	CASSPGLNEKLFF	TGTGCCAGCAGCCCTGGGTTAAATGAAAAACTGTTTTTT
many	TRBV7-2	.	TRBJ1-5	CASSLQGSSNQPQHF	TGTGCCAGCAGCTTACAAGGGAGTAGCAATCAGCCCCAGCATTTT
many	TRBV7-9	.	TRBJ1-1	CASSSTSGRQMNTEAFF	TGTGCCAGCAGCTCCACTTCTGGGAGGCAGATGAACACTGAAGCTTTCTTT
many	TRBV28	.	TRBJ2-3	CASMFQKGGAPDTQYF	TGTGCCAGCATGTTCCAAAAAGGGGGGGCCCCAGATACGCAGTATTTT
many	TRBV5-1	TRBD2	TRBJ2-5	CASSPNTGGQETQYF	TGCGCCAGCAGCCCCAATACGGGGGGACAAGAGACCCAGTACTTC
many	TRBV5-6	TRBD2	TRBJ2-7	CASSSPTSGGGEQYF	TGTGCCAGCAGCTCTCCGACTAGCGGGGGCGGGGAGCAGTACTTC
many	TRBV24-1	.	TRBJ1-5	CATSGRGGQGNQPQHF	TGTGCCACCAGTGGCCGGGGGGGCCAGGGCAATCAGCCCCAGCATTTT
many	TRBV7-8	.	TRBJ1-1	CASHPETAGLAGGTEAFF	TGTGCCAGCCACCCCGAAACCGCGGGTCTGGCGGGGGGCACTGAAGCTTTCTTT